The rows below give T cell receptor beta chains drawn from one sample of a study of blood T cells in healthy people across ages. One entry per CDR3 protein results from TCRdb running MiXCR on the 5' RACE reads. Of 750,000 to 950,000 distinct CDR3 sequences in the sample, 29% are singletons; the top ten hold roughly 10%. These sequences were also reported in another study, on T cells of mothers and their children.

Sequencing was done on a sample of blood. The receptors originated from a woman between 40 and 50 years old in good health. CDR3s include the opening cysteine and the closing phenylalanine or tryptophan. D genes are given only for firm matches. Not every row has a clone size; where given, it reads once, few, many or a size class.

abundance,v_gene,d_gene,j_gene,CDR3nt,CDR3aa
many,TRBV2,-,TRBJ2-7,TGTGCCAGCAGTGGATCTACAGGGCGTCTCGAGCAGTACTTC,CASSGSTGRLEQYF
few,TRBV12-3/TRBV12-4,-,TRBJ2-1,TGTGCCAGCAGTAATTTCTACAATGAGCAGTTCTTC,CASSNFYNEQFF
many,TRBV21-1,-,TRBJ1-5,TGTGCCAGCAGCAAAGGACACAATCAGCCCCAGCATTTT,CASSKGHNQPQHF
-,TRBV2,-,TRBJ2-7,TGTGCCAGCATTGGGGCCACCTACGAGCAGTACTTC,CASIGATYEQYF
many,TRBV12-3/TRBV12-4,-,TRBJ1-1,TGTGCCAGCAGTTTATCGGGGCAGAACACTGAAGCTTTCTTT,CASSLSGQNTEAFF
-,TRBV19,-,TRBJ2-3,TGTGCCAGTACCTCCCCAACAGGTACGCAGTATTTT,CASTSPTGTQYF
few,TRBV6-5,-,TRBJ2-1,TGTGCCAGCAGTTACATCAGGGGCAATGAGCAGTTCTTC,CASSYIRGNEQFF
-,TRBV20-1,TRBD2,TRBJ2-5,TGCAGTGCTAGAGTGCGGGAGGGCCACAAGTACAATGAGCAGTACTTC,CSARVREGHKYNEQYF
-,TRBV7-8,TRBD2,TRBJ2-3,TGTGCCAGCAGCTCGAGACTAGCGAGGTACACAGATACGCAGTATTTT,CASSSRLARYTDTQYF
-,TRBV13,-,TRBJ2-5,TGTGCCAGTCAGGGATCCAAAGAGACCCAGTACTTC,CASQGSKETQYF
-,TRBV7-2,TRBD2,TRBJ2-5,TGTGCCAACAGCTTACTAGCGGGGGGGCGGGAGACCCAGTACTTC,CANSLLAGGRETQYF
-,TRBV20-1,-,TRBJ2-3,TGCAGTGCTAGAGATCGTCAGCGGGGCACAGATACGCAGTATTTT,CSARDRQRGTDTQYF
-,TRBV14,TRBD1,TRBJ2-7,TGTGCCAGCAGCCAAGACACAGGGGGATCCTACGAGCAGTACTTC,CASSQDTGGSYEQYF
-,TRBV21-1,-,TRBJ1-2,TGTGCCAGCAGCAAAGGACTCAGGGCCTATGGCTACACCTTC,CASSKGLRAYGYTF
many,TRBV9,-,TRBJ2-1,TGTGCCAGCAGCGTATCCGGATACTCCTACAATGAGCAGTTCTTC,CASSVSGYSYNEQFF
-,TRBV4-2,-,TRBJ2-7,TGTGCCAGCAGCCCTCATAGGGAAGCCAGGGTGCGGTACGAGCAGTACTTC,CASSPHREARVRYEQYF
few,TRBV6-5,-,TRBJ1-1,TGTGCCAGCAGTTACTCTCGGCAGGGTGACACTGAAGCTTTCTTT,CASSYSRQGDTEAFF
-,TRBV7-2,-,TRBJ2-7,TGTACCAGCAGCTTAGGACGAGGAAACAACGAGCAGTACTTC,CTSSLGRGNNEQYF
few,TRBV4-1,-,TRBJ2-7,TGCGCCAGCAGCCAAGTTTGGGTGGGGGCTGAGCAGTACTTC,CASSQVWVGAEQYF
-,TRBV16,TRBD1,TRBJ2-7,TGTGCCAGCAGCCCGCGGACAGGGGGCTTAAGCTCCTACGAGCAGTACTTC,CASSPRTGGLSSYEQYF
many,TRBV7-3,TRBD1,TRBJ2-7,TGTGCCAGCAGCTTAATGGGGACAGGGAACTACGAGCAGTACTTC,CASSLMGTGNYEQYF
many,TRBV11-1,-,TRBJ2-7,TGTGCCAGCAGCTTGTTACAGACCTACGAGCAGTACTTC,CASSLLQTYEQYF
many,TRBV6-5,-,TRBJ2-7,TGTGCCAGCATCCTCACGACAGCCTCCAGAAAATACGAGCAGTACTTC,CASILTTASRKYEQYF
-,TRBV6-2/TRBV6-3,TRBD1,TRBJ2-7,TGTGCCAGCAGTCCCCCGACAGGGACCCCCTACGAGCAGTACTTC,CASSPPTGTPYEQYF
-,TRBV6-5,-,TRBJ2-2,TGTGCCAGCAGTCCGGGGACGGGCACCGGGGAGCTGTTTTTT,CASSPGTGTGELFF
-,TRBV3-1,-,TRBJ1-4,TGTGCCAGCAGCCCCTACGGGGAGGCTAATGAAAAACTGTTTTTT,CASSPYGEANEKLFF
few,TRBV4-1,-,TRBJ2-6,TGCGCCAGCAGCCCCCTCCCTTCCGGGGGATCTGGGGCCAACGTCCTGACTTTC,CASSPLPSGGSGANVLTF
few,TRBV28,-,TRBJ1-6,TGTGCCAGCAGTTTTCGGCGTATGGGGAGCTCCTATAATTCACCCCTCCACTTT,CASSFRRMGSSYNSPLHF
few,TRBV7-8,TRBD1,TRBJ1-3,TGTGCCAGCAGCTTAGTAGGGACAGGGGTGTCAGGAAACACCATATATTTT,CASSLVGTGVSGNTIYF
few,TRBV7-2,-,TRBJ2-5,TGTACCAGCAGCTTAGTGGATTTTCCGCAGGAGACCCAGTACTTC,CTSSLVDFPQETQYF
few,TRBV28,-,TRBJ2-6,TGTGCCAGCAGACCCCCTGACAGAGAACTCTCTGGGGCCAACGTCCTGACTTTC,CASRPPDRELSGANVLTF
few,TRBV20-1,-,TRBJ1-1,TGCAGTGCCCCAGTGTTGAACACTGAAGCTTTCTTT,CSAPVLNTEAFF
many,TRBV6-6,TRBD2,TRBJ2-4,TGTGCCAGCAGTTACGGGTTAGCGGGGGGGCCTGCAAACATTCAGTACTTC,CASSYGLAGGPANIQYF
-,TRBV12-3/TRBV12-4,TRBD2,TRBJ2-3,TGTGCCAGCAGTCAGTTCTGGACTGGCGGGGGGCGCACAGATACGCAGTATTTT,CASSQFWTGGGRTDTQYF
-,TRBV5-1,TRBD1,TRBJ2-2,TGCGCCAGCAGCTTGAGAGGGGGACAGGGCAACACCGGGGAGCTGTTTTTT,CASSLRGGQGNTGELFF
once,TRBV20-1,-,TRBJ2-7,TGCAGTGCACAAGGGCCCTCCTACGAGCAGTACTTC,CSAQGPSYEQYF
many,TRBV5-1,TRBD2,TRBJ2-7,TGCGCCAGCAGCTCAGTTGGGACTAAGGTCGACGAGCAGTACTTC,CASSSVGTKVDEQYF
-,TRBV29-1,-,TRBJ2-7,TGCAGCGTTGAAGGCAGCGGGTTATACGAGCAGTACTTC,CSVEGSGLYEQYF
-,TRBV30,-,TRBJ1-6,TGTGCCTGGAGCCCCTGGGGGGGCAATTCACCCCTCCACTTT,CAWSPWGGNSPLHF
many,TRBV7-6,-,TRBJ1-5,TGTGCCAGCAGCCCAACAGGGTATCAGCCCCAGCATTTT,CASSPTGYQPQHF
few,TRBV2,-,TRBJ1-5,TGTGCCAGTGAAGATCAAGGGAGGGTGGATCAGCCCCAGCATTTT,CASEDQGRVDQPQHF
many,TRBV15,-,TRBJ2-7,TGTGCCACCAGCAGAGATCACCTCTCCGAGCAGTACTTC,CATSRDHLSEQYF
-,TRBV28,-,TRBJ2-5,TGTGCCAGCACCATCTCAACAGGGTGGGAGACCCAGTACTTC,CASTISTGWETQYF
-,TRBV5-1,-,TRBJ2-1,TGCGCCAGCAGCTTGGGCACAGTAGACAATGAGCAGTTCTTC,CASSLGTVDNEQFF
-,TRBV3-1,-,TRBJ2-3,TGTGCCAGCAGCCAAGATAGAACTATTGGTACGCAGTATTTT,CASSQDRTIGTQYF
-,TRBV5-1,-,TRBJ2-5,TGCGCCAGCAGCTTAGGGTGGAATCGGGTAAGGGAGACCCAGTACTTC,CASSLGWNRVRETQYF
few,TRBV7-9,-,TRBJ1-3,TGTGCCAGCTCTCTCGAGGGTGGATCTGGAAACACCATATATTTT,CASSLEGGSGNTIYF
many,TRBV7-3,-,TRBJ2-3,TGTGCCAGCAGCTCCCGCCCAGCGGATACGCAGTATTTT,CASSSRPADTQYF
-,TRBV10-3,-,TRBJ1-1,TGTGCCATCAGTATTGGGGCTAACACTGAAGCTTTCTTT,CAISIGANTEAFF
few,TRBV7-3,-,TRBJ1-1,TGTGCCAGCAGCTTAGTTCCGTTCATGAACACTGAAGCTTTCTTT,CASSLVPFMNTEAFF
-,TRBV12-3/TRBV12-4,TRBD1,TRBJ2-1,TGTGCCAGCAGTTGTGGGACAGGCTACAATGAGCAGTTCTTC,CASSCGTGYNEQFF